This T cell receptor (beta chain) was recorded in a study of monozygotic twins with inflammatory bowel disease. The CDR3 runs to 13 residues. Germline lookup yields CDR1 SGHRS and CDR2 YFSETQ. UMIs incorporating a 6-nucleotide sample barcode were appended by means of template switching. No DNA is given; TCRdb re-called the 5' RACE reads and lists each CDR3 protein once. The sample holds 90,000 to 110,000 distinct CDR3 sequences. The chain joins TRBV5-1 to TRBJ2-5; the D gene TCRdb calls, TRBD2, cannot be checked with no DNA. Sequenced sample: blood. The origin of this receptor is a human donor with ulcerative colitis or Crohn's disease, or a healthy co-twin of an affected twin (not recorded which). This chain's CDR3 is CASSLYGGETQYF.